This is a list of T cell receptor beta chains from one sample in a study of T cells in Graves' hyperthyroidism and ophthalmopathy. TCRdb re-called the multiplex PCR reads with MiXCR, one entry per CDR3 protein. The table includes 450,000 to 650,000 distinct CDR3 sequences, less than 25% detected once. Sequencing was performed on blood. The source is a young man with Graves' hyperthyroidism. The CDR3 runs from the conserved cysteine through the conserved F or W. The D gene is left open where the match is weak. A clone size is listed for some rows: how often the clone was seen (once, few, many), or a class if it is expanded.

J gene	clone size	D gene	V gene	CDR3 protein	CDR3 DNA
TRBJ1-3	few	NA	TRBV29-1	CSARGGFGNTIYF	TGCAGCGCCCGAGGGGGTTTTGGAAACACCATATATTTT
TRBJ1-2	NA	NA	TRBV12-3/TRBV12-4	CASSLAGRAYGYTF	TGTGCCAGCAGTTTAGCTGGCAGGGCCTATGGCTACACCTTC
TRBJ1-5	few	TRBD1	TRBV4-1	CASSQGSQGGHSNQPQHF	TGCGCCAGCAGCCAAGGTTCTCAGGGGGGTCATAGCAATCAGCCCCAGCATTTT
TRBJ1-5	many	NA	TRBV7-2	CASSDLEGQPQHF	TGTGCCAGCAGCGATCTGGAGGGACAGCCCCAGCATTTT
TRBJ2-7	many	NA	TRBV5-1	CASSFAGRPEQYF	TGCGCCAGCAGCTTTGCGGGTAGGCCGGAGCAGTACTTC
TRBJ1-1	NA	NA	TRBV14	CASSQPQLNTEAFF	TGTGCCAGCAGCCAACCCCAACTGAACACTGAAGCTTTCTTT
TRBJ2-5	many	TRBD2	TRBV12-3/TRBV12-4	CASTGSGASRETQYF	TGTGCCAGCACAGGTAGCGGGGCCTCCCGGGAGACCCAGTACTTC
TRBJ1-6	NA	NA	TRBV28	CASSLSANSPLHF	TGTGCCAGCAGTTTATCTGCTAATTCACCCCTCCACTTT
TRBJ1-1	many	NA	TRBV20-1	CSARYGAEAFF	TGCAGTGCTAGGTACGGGGCTGAAGCTTTCTTT
TRBJ1-2	many	NA	TRBV6-2/TRBV6-3	CASSYGTYGYTF	TGTGCCAGCAGTTACGGGACGTATGGCTACACCTTC
TRBJ2-2	NA	NA	TRBV5-1	CASTAGGLTTGELFF	TGCGCCAGCACTGCTGGGGGACTCACCACCGGGGAGCTGTTTTTT
TRBJ2-7	many	NA	TRBV12-3/TRBV12-4	CASSSPPRVSEQYF	TGTGCCAGCAGTTCTCCCCCTCGGGTGAGCGAGCAGTACTTC
TRBJ2-2	NA	TRBD2	TRBV4-1	CASSPDGTSGRANTGELFF	TGCGCCAGCAGCCCCGACGGGACTAGCGGGAGAGCGAACACCGGGGAGCTGTTTTTT
TRBJ2-7	many	NA	TRBV28	CASSFSGWEQYF	TGTGCCAGCAGTTTTTCAGGGTGGGAGCAGTACTTC
TRBJ2-2	many	TRBD1	TRBV19	CASSIPRDRGLIRELFF	TGTGCCAGTAGTATACCGCGGGACAGGGGTCTAATACGGGAGCTGTTTTTT
TRBJ1-1	many	TRBD1	TRBV6-4	CASGPGGGRLENTEAFF	TGTGCCAGCGGCCCAGGGGGCGGAAGACTAGAGAACACTGAAGCTTTCTTT
TRBJ2-2	many	NA	TRBV6-5	CASSYDGKRRFF	TGTGCCAGCAGTTACGACGGGAAACGGCGGTTTTTT
TRBJ2-7	NA	NA	TRBV7-3	CASSLSVPLSDQYF	TGTGCCAGCAGCTTATCTGTGCCCCTCTCCGATCAGTACTTC
TRBJ2-7	many	NA	TRBV12-3/TRBV12-4	CASSLSRLPTYEQYF	TGTGCCAGCAGTCTAAGTAGACTCCCGACCTACGAGCAGTACTTC
TRBJ1-2	NA	NA	TRBV12-3/TRBV12-4	CASSSTAGGTEYGYTF	TGTGCCAGCAGCTCCACGGCCGGGGGGACCGAGTATGGCTACACCTTC
TRBJ2-7	many	NA	TRBV5-1	CASSLLVGGEQYF	TGCGCCAGCAGCTTGCTGGTCGGGGGCGAGCAGTACTTC
TRBJ1-5	many	NA	TRBV28	CASSAIKQGARQPQHF	TGTGCCAGCAGTGCCATCAAACAGGGTGCACGTCAGCCCCAGCATTTT
TRBJ2-7	NA	TRBD1	TRBV5-1	CASSASTGGYEQYF	TGCGCCAGCAGCGCCTCGACAGGGGGCTACGAGCAGTACTTC
TRBJ2-2	many	NA	TRBV6-1	CATQGYNGELFF	TGTGCCACACAGGGATATAACGGGGAGCTGTTTTTT
TRBJ2-7	few	NA	TRBV4-1	CASSQVLARGTYEQYF	TGCGCCAGCAGCCAAGTCTTGGCGAGGGGGACCTACGAGCAGTACTTC
TRBJ2-3	many	NA	TRBV29-1	CSVMLETAAIDTQYF	TGCAGCGTGATGCTAGAGACTGCTGCGATAGATACGCAGTATTTT
TRBJ2-5	NA	TRBD2	TRBV4-2	CASSRTDTQRGPRGTQYF	TGTGCCAGCAGCCGAACCGATACCCAGCGGGGGCCCCGGGGGACCCAGTACTTC
TRBJ1-1	many	NA	TRBV25-1	CASSDGVGEAFF	TGTGCCAGCAGTGATGGGGTGGGAGAAGCTTTCTTT
TRBJ1-1	NA	NA	TRBV11-2	CASSLAGHTEAFF	TGTGCCAGCAGCTTAGCCGGACACACTGAAGCTTTCTTT
TRBJ2-7	NA	NA	TRBV5-1	CASGPQTGTYEQYF	TGCGCCAGCGGGCCACAGACAGGTACCTACGAGCAGTACTTC
TRBJ1-1	many	NA	TRBV2	CASRQSEAFF	TGTGCCAGCAGACAGTCTGAAGCTTTCTTT
TRBJ1-2	many	NA	TRBV27	CASSPGFGDTALYYGYTF	TGTGCCAGCAGTCCGGGGTTCGGGGACACCGCTCTCTACTATGGCTACACCTTC
TRBJ1-5	many	NA	TRBV7-8	CASSLGEGGQPQHF	TGTGCCAGCAGCTTAGGAGAGGGGGGTCAGCCCCAGCATTTT
TRBJ1-6	few	NA	TRBV6-1	CASSDGPGVGNSPLHF	TGTGCCAGCAGTGACGGGCCAGGAGTAGGTAATTCACCCCTCCACTTT
TRBJ1-2	many	NA	TRBV28	CASSPILYGYTF	TGTGCCAGCAGCCCTATACTCTATGGCTACACCTTC